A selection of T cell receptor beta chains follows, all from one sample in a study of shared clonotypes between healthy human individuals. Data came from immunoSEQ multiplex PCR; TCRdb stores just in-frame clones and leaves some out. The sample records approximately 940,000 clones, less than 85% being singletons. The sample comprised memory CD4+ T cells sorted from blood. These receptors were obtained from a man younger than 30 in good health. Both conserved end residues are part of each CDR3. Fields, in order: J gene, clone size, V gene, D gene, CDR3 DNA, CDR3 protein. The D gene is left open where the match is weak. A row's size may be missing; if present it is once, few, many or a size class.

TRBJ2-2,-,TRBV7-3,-,TGTGCCAGCAGCTTCCACGAGGCCGGGGAGCTGTTTTTT,CASSFHEAGELFF
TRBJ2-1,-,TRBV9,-,TGTGCCAGCAGCGTCCGACAATTCTCTGGCTACAATGAGCAGTTCTTC,CASSVRQFSGYNEQFF
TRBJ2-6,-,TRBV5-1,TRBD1,TGCGCCAGCAGCTTGGGACAGGGGGCGCGAGGGGCCAACGTCCTGACTTTC,CASSLGQGARGANVLTF
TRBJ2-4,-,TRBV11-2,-,TGTGCCAGCAGCCCCCAGCCTCGGATTCAGTACTTC,CASSPQPRIQYF
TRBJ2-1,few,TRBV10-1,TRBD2,TGCGCCAGCAGTGACTTTAGCGGGAGGGCCAAAGATGAGCAGTTCTTC,CASSDFSGRAKDEQFF
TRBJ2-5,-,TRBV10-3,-,TGTGCCATCAGTGAGTCTCAAGCGGGCTCCTCAGAGACCCAGTACTTC,CAISESQAGSSETQYF
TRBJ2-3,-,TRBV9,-,TGTGCCAGCAGCGGAGTACAGGGACGGGGCATAGATACGCAGTATTTT,CASSGVQGRGIDTQYF
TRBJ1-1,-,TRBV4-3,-,TGCGCCAGCAGCCAAGAAAGGGGACTCGCTGAAGCTTTCTTT,CASSQERGLAEAFF
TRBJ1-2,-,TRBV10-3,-,TGTGCCATCACCTCGGGAACGGGGGGTTATGGCTACACCTTC,CAITSGTGGYGYTF
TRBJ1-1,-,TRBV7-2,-,TGTGCCAGCAGCTTAGTTGCGGGACAACTCGAAGCTTTCTTT,CASSLVAGQLEAFF
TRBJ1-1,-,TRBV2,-,TGTGCCAGTGAGATCCGGGGGAACACTGAAGCTTTCTTT,CASEIRGNTEAFF
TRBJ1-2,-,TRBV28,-,TGTGCCAGCAGTTTCCCAGGGGTGAACTATGGCTACACCTTC,CASSFPGVNYGYTF
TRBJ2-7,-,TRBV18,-,TGTGCCAGCTCAAGGAGCGGCTCCTACGAGCAGTACTTC,CASSRSGSYEQYF
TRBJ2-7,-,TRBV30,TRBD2,TGTGCCTGGAGACCTAGCGGGAGGTCCTACGAGCAGTACTTC,CAWRPSGRSYEQYF
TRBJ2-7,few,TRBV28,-,TGTGCCAGCAGGGAACAGGGTTCCTACGAGCAGTACTTC,CASREQGSYEQYF
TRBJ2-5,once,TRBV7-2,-,TGTGCCAGCAGCTTAAGGACAGGGAGGGATGGGGAGACCCAGTACTTC,CASSLRTGRDGETQYF
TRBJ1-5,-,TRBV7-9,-,TGTGCCAGCAGCCCCGGACCTAGCAATCAGCCCCAGCATTTT,CASSPGPSNQPQHF
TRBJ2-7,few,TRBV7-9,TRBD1,TGTGCCAGCAGCTTTATAGTGACAGGGGGAAGCTACGAGCAGTACTTC,CASSFIVTGGSYEQYF
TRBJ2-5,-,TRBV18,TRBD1,TGTGCCAGCTCACCTTACCTCTCCGGGACAGAATCAGAGACCCAGTACTTC,CASSPYLSGTESETQYF
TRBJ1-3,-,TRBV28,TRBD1,TGTGCCAGCAGAAAACAGGGGGCAGGCTCTGGAAACACCATATATTTT,CASRKQGAGSGNTIYF
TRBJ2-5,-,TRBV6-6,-,TGTGCCAGCACTTTACATGGAGAGACCCAGTACTTC,CASTLHGETQYF
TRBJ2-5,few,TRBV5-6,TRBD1,TGTGCCAGCAGCTTGCAGGGACAGGGGGTCGAGACCCAGTACTTC,CASSLQGQGVETQYF
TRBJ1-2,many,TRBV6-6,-,TGTGCCAGCAGTTACAGGGAAAGGAATGGCTACACCTTC,CASSYRERNGYTF
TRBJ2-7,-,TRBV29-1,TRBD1,TGCAGCGTCTCCGGGACAGGGGTGTCCGAGCAGTACTTC,CSVSGTGVSEQYF
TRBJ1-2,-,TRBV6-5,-,TGTGCCAGCAGTTACGAGGGATATCAAGGCTACACCTTC,CASSYEGYQGYTF
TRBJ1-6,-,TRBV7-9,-,TGTGCCAGCAGCTTAGCCCGGGGCTATAATTCACCCCTCCACTTT,CASSLARGYNSPLHF
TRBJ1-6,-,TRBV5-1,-,TGCGCCAGCAGCTTGGGGCAGCGCGATACGTCACCCCTCCACTTT,CASSLGQRDTSPLHF
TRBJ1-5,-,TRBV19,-,TGTGCCAGTAGTCCCGCCGGGACCCCCTCCCAGCATTTT,CASSPAGTPSQHF
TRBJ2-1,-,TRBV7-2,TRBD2,TGTGCCAGCAGCTTTTCGCAGCTAGCGGGAGTTGAGCAGTTCTTC,CASSFSQLAGVEQFF
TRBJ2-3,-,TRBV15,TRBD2,TGTGCCACCAGCCTCCATAGCGGGAGTGGGGATACGCAGTATTTT,CATSLHSGSGDTQYF
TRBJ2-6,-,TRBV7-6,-,TGTGCCAGCAGCTTTGTGCCGCGCTCTGGGGCCAACGTCCTGACTTTC,CASSFVPRSGANVLTF
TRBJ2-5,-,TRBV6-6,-,TGTGCCAGCAATTGGGGGCGAGAGACCCAGTACTTC,CASNWGRETQYF
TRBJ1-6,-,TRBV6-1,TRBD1,TGTGCCAGCAGTGGCGACAGGGGGTCCAACCTAAGGGGCTCACCCCTCCACTTT,CASSGDRGSNLRGSPLHF
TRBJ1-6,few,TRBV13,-,TGTGCCAGCAGCTTTTCGAGGGATCGATCACCCCTCCACTTT,CASSFSRDRSPLHF
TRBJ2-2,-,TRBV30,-,TGTGCCTGGGCAGGCGCAATCGGGGAGCTGTTTTTT,CAWAGAIGELFF
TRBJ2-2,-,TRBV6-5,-,TGTGCCAGCAGTTACTCAGTCTTGAACACCGGGGAGCTGTTTTTT,CASSYSVLNTGELFF
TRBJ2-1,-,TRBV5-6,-,TGTGCCAGCAGCACGGACTTAGGTAGCTCCTACAATGAGCAGTTCTTC,CASSTDLGSSYNEQFF
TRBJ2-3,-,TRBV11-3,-,TGTGCCAGCAGCCGTGGAAGCAGCAGGGGCACAGATACGCAGTATTTT,CASSRGSSRGTDTQYF
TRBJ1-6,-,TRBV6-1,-,TGTGCCAGCAGTGAAAGGTCCGCGGGGGGTTCTGGTTCACCCCTCCACTTT,CASSERSAGGSGSPLHF
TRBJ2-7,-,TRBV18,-,TGTGCCAGCTCACCAAACCCGGGGACCTTCTACGAGCAGTACTTC,CASSPNPGTFYEQYF
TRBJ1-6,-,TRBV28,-,TGTGCCAGCAGTTTAAGGGGACGAGTGCATTCACCCCTCCACTTT,CASSLRGRVHSPLHF
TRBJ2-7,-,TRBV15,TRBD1,TGTGCCACCAGCAGAGCAGGGGGCGACAAGTCTCTCGAGCAGTACTTC,CATSRAGGDKSLEQYF
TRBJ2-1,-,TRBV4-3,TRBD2,TGCGCCAGCAGCCAGGGGACTAGCGGGAGAAGCAATGAGCAGTTCTTC,CASSQGTSGRSNEQFF
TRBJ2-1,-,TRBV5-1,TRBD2,TGCGCCAGCAGCGACCTAGCGGGGAGCTCCTACAATGAGCAGTTCTTC,CASSDLAGSSYNEQFF
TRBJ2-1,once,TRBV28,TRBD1,TGTGCCAGCAGGTGGACAGGGGTTGAGCAGTTCTTC,CASRWTGVEQFF
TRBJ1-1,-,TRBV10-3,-,TGTGCCATCAGCCCGGACAGTTTGGGGAACACTGAAGCTTTCTTT,CAISPDSLGNTEAFF
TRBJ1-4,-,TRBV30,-,TGTGCCTGGAGTGTAGGGGCAGGGACGGGAGAAAAACTGTTTTTT,CAWSVGAGTGEKLFF
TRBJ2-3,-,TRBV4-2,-,TGTGCCAGCAGCCAAGCAGGGAACTCAGGCACAGATACGCAGTATTTT,CASSQAGNSGTDTQYF